The present TCR beta chain was sequenced within a study of blood T cell repertoires in COVID-19. Germline assignment: CDR1 SGHDT and CDR2 YYEEEE. The CDR3 extends over 12 amino acids. V gave up 0 bases and J gave up 8 bases, with 3 bases separating them. Recovered status applied to Cohort 3 donors who had two consecutive negative PCRs. It also applied to those with clearance or with symptom resolution. Repertoires were generated with immunoSEQ multiplex PCR, while TCRdb's copy carries only in-frame clones and drops some. Of 150,000 to 200,000 clones in the sample, approximately 85% were seen once. Sequenced sample: PBMCs or T cells enriched from blood (not recorded which). The chain employs TRBV5-6 and TRBJ1-6; no clear D. The clonotype comes from a middle-aged man who had recovered from COVID-19. CDR3 protein: CASSLVDSPLHF. The CDR3 DNA reads TGTGCCAGCAGCTTGGTCGATTCACCCCTCCACTTT.